The clone carrying this T cell receptor (beta chain) was counted ten times or more. These data belong to a study of tumor-infiltrating lymphocytes in primary liver carcinoma. The source material, about 19-30 mg of unsorted bulk tissue, was used to co-extract RNA and DNA. Reverse transcription of approximately 0.55 ug total RNA with a constant-region primer produced TCR beta cDNA. Three-round nested multiplex PCR performed with slightly modified ARM-PCR produced the TCR beta libraries. The first two PCR rounds used TRBV1-TRBV30 forward primers with a C-beta reverse primer, around 10 cycles each. TCRdb passed the multiplex PCR reads through MiXCR, listing each CDR3 protein once. The repertoire holds approximately 110,000 distinct CDR3 sequences, 64% seen once, with roughly 8% in the top ten. From germline, CDR1 is MGHRA and CDR2 YSYEKL. V was pared by 1 base and J by 6 bases, with 8 bases of the junction left unmatched. This CDR3 has 17 amino acids.

Sequencing was carried out using liver tumor tissue from sampling region 3. Described subset: tumor region T3, left-lateral pole. This chain uses TRBV4-1 with TRBJ2-3, with 12 bases aligning to TRBD2. The receptor was derived from a woman aged 55-75 years with primary liver carcinoma and hepatitis B virus infection. Written as DNA, the CDR3 is TGCGCCAGCAGCCAAGGACTAGCGGGAGCGCGCGGGGATACGCAGTATTTT. Translation: CASSQGLAGARGDTQYF.